Sequencing of this TCR beta chain was carried out in a study of blood T cell repertoires in COVID-19. Germline values: CDR1 SNHLY, CDR2 FYNNEI. The CDR3 extends over 14 amino acids. V was pared by 6 bases and J by 6 bases, with 7 bases of the junction left unmatched. Measured with immunoSEQ multiplex PCR; TCRdb has only the in-frame clones, and not every one. This sample has about 380,000 clones, with approximately 84% found just once. Cohorts were assigned according to the clinical history that participants reported. This sequence originates from a woman aged 25 to 39 who had recovered from COVID-19. J is TRBJ1-5 and V is TRBV2; 8 nucleotides agree with TRBD1. Input material: PBMCs or T cells enriched from blood (not recorded which). The CDR3 DNA reads TGTGCCAGCAGCGGACAGGGAGGGAGTCAGCCCCAGCATTTT. It is translated as CASSGQGGSQPQHF.